This T cell receptor beta chain emerged from a study of T cell repertoires in cytomegalovirus infection. The wider study: Public TCR beta signatures marked donors with CMV infection and the matching HLA. Study-wide results and limits: The cumulative frequency of public TCR beta families identified carriers of CMV plus the relevant HLA. CMV-specific TCR beta clonotypes restricted by HLA-C were the ones dominating the ex vivo response.

Trimming stripped 5 bases from V and 2 bases from J, with 14 bases between. This CDR3 has 15 amino acids. Germline CDR1 is SGHTA and CDR2 is FQGNSA. One entry per CDR3 protein, called by TCRdb with MiXCR from the reads. The sample has about 180,000 distinct CDR3 sequences; 13% to 15% are singletons. This clonotype was seen many times. Its target is unknown. The source of this sequence is a human donor in good health (CMV status not recorded). Some clones in this sample may be carry-over from other donors' samples. The specimen was PBMCs. V gene TRBV7-2 combines with J gene TRBJ2-3; either TRBD1 or TRBD2 may fit D (5 bases each). DNA for the CDR3: TGTGCCAGCAGCGATGGGACCAAACACACAGATACGCAGTATTTT. Its translation is CASSDGTKHTDTQYF.